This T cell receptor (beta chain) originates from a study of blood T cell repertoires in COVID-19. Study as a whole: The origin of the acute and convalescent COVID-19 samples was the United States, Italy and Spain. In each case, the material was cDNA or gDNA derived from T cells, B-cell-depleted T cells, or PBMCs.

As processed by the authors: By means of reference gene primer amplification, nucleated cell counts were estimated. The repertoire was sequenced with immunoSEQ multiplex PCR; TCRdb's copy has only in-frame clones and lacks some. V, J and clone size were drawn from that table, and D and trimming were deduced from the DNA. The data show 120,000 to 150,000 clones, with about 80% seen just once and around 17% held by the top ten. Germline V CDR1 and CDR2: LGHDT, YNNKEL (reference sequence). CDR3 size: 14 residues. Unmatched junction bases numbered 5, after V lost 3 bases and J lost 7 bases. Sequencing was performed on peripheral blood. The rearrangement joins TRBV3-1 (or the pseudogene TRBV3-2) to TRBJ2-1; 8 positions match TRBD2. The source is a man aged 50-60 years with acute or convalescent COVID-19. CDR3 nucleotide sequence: TGTGCCAGCAGCCAGCGGGGGGCCTGGAATGAGCAGTTCTTC. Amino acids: CASSQRGAWNEQFF.